This T cell receptor beta chain was recorded in a study of PD-L1 blockade in urothelial cancer. Study information: Every 3 weeks, patients received intravenous atezolizumab 1,200 mg, beginning 2014. Blood underwent analysis 3 weeks (second dose) and 6 weeks after treatment began. Study results and limitations: Below-median pretreatment blood TCR clonality predicted better survival. The study found that durable-benefit patients expanded tumor-associated blood clones more at 3 weeks.

V lost 3 bases and J lost 4; bases outside the gene matches: 4. The germline gives CDR1 LNHDA, CDR2 SQIVND (reference sequence). CDR3 size: 15 residues. Sequencing was performed with immunoSEQ multiplex PCR; in TCRdb, only in-frame clones are kept and a portion is missing. The sample holds tens of thousands of clones, approximately 80% seen once. Time point defined: pretreatment peripheral blood. Points on this clone: Its antigen is still unknown.

The chain couples TRBV19 to TRBJ2-1; 9 nucleotides match TRBD2. The starting material was PBMCs, obtained around atezolizumab (anti-PD-L1) treatment. This receptor was taken from a man between 65 and 80 years old with urothelial cancer. The CDR3 coding sequence is TGTGCCAGTAGTATGGGGCTAGCGGGATACAATGAGCAGTTCTTC. It is translated as CASSMGLAGYNEQFF.